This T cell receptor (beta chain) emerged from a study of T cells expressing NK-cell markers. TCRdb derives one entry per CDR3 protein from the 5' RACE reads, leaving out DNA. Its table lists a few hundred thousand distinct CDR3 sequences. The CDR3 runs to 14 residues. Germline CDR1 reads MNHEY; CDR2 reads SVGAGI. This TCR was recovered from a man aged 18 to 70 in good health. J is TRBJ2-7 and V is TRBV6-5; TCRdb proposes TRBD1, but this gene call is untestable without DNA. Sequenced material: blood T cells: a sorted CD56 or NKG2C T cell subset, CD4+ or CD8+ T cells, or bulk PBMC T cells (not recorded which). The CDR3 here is CASSSLRGPYEQYF.